This T cell receptor beta chain emerged from a study of T cell responses to AZD1222 COVID-19 vaccine. The CDR3 contains 14 residues. The germline V gene has CDR1 SGDLS and CDR2 YYNGEE. Trimming removed 3 bases at V and 2 bases at J, with 11 bases between. Assay: immunoSEQ multiplex PCR; the TCRdb copy retains only in-frame clones and omits some. The data show approximately 160,000 clones, 85% to 95% seen once. This chain connects TRBV9 to TRBJ1-1; D not resolved. The specimen comprised peripheral blood, sampled on day 0 of AZD1222 vaccination. This clonotype was obtained from an adult in good health. CDR3 protein: CASSADSANTEAFF. CDR3 DNA sequence: TGTGCCAGCAGCGCCGACTCTGCAAACACTGAAGCTTTCTTT.